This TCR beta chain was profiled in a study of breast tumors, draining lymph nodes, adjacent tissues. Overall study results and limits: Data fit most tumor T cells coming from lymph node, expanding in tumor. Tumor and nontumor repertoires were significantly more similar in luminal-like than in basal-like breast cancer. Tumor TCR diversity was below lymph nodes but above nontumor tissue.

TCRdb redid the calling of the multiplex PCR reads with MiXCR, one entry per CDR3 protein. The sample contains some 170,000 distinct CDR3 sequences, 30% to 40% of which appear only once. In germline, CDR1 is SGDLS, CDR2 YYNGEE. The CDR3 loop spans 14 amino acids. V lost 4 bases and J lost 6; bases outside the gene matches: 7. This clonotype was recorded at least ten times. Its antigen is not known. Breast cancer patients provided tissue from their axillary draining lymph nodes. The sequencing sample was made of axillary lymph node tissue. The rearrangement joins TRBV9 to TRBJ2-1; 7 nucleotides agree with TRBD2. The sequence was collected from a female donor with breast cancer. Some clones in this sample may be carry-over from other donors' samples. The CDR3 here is CASSSQGGTNEQFF. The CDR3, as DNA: TGTGCCAGCAGCTCCCAGGGAGGGACCAATGAGCAGTTCTTC.